One and the same sample provided the 19 T cell receptor beta chains below, sequenced in a study of cytomegalovirus exposure and HLA in healthy donors. PCR was performed using 60 Vbeta and 13 Jbeta primers. Method: immunoSEQ multiplex PCR; TCRdb's copy keeps in-frame clones and lacks some. The sample shows 150,000 to 200,000 clones, 77% of them seen only once. The sequenced sample was PBMCs. All receptors come from a woman under 40 in good health and CMV-seronegative.

The chain links TRBV6-6 to TRBJ2-3, with 7 bases identical to TRBD2. Germline CDR1 and CDR2: MNHNY and SVGAGI (reference sequence). The CDR3 extends over 16 amino acids. Losses at the gene ends were 0 bases for V and 3 bases for J; bases not matched to a gene: 6. The CDR3 spells CASSYSKAGRTDTQYF. CDR3 sequence (DNA): TGTGCCAGCAGTTACTCGAAAGCGGGGAGAACAGATACGCAGTATTTT.

The V call is TRBV29-1, the J call TRBJ1-2, with 8 bases identical to TRBD1. Germline V CDR1 and CDR2: SQVTM, ANQGSEA. The CDR3 covers 14 residues. V lost 3 bases and J lost 4; bases outside the gene matches: 7. The CDR3 region has the DNA TGCAGCGTTGACTCAGGGGGCAGAGGCTATGGCTACACCTTC. It specifies CSVDSGGRGYGYTF.

In this sample, this clone turned up a few times. The CDR3 is CASSEGADYNSPLHF. Here the CDR3 DNA reads TGTGCCAGCAGTGAGGGGGCAGACTATAATTCACCCCTCCACTTT. V usage is TRBV6-4 and J usage is TRBJ1-6; D might be TRBD1 (6 bases). Germline CDR1 reads MRHNA; CDR2 reads SNTAGT. The CDR3 length is 15 residues. The V end lost 3 bases, the J end lost 3 bases, and 9 bases lay between the germline ends.

CDR3 sequence reads: CASGRQGAHNEQFF. In DNA, the CDR3 is TGCGCCAGCGGCAGGCAGGGGGCGCATAATGAGCAGTTCTTC. V and J are TRBV5-1 and TRBJ2-1; 8 bases match TRBD1. The CDR3 has 14 residues. Per germline, CDR1 SGHRS and CDR2 YFSETQ. Trimming cost V 7 bases and J 7 bases; bases outside gene matches: 10.

The chain joins TRBV7-2 to TRBJ2-1, with TRBD2 identical over 8 bases. CDR3 size: 16 residues. J was trimmed by 8 bases and V by 6 bases; bases with no gene match: 15. Germline CDR1 and CDR2: SGHTA and FQGNSA. As DNA, the CDR3 is TGTGCCAGCAGTTGGGACGCGACTAGCGAGTATTATGAGCAGTTCTTC. Translation gives CASSWDATSEYYEQFF.

This clone appeared a single time. The chain recombines TRBV6-5 with TRBJ2-7; 7 bases are a match to TRBD1. Germline V gene data show CDR1 as MNHEY and CDR2 as SVGAGI. V trimming: 6 bases; J trimming: 4 bases; junction bases outside the gene matches: 12. This CDR3 has 15 amino acids. The DNA of the CDR3 is TGTGCCAGCAGAAGGCCTCGTCAGGGGGTTTACGAGCAGTACTTC. Translating it yields CASRRPRQGVYEQYF.

The chain employs TRBV14 and TRBJ2-2, with D unclear. Per the germline V gene, CDR1 is SGHDN and CDR2 is FVKESK. The CDR3 is 12 amino acids. Trimming removed 2 bases from V and 7 bases from J, with 5 bases in between. CDR3 protein: CASSQRDGELFF. DNA for the CDR3: TGTGCCAGCAGCCAAAGAGACGGGGAGCTGTTTTTT.

The chain uses TRBV5-5 and TRBJ2-3; 8 positions agree with TRBD2. This CDR3 has 13 amino acids. The trim removed 4 bases at V and 3 bases at J, leaving 1 base unmatched. From germline, CDR1 is SGHKS and CDR2 YYEKEE (reference sequence). CDR3 coding DNA: TGTGCCAGCAGCCCTAGCGGGACAGATACGCAGTATTTT. The encoded protein is CASSPSGTDTQYF.

This clone was seen a few times. The rearrangement links TRBV27 to TRBJ1-2; maybe TRBD1 (6 bases). Trimming removed 1 base at V and 6 bases at J, with 9 bases between. The CDR3 runs 13 residues. Germline V gene data show CDR1 as MNHEY and CDR2 as SMNVEV (reference sequence). CDR3 residues: CASSLWGQDGYTF. The DNA of the CDR3 is TGTGCCAGCAGTTTATGGGGGCAGGATGGCTACACCTTC.

V is TRBV29-1 and J is TRBJ1-1; D is ambiguous. Looked up from germline, CDR1 is SQVTM and CDR2 is ANQGSEA. The CDR3 spans 14 residues. V lost 4 bases and J 3 bases, leaving 15 bases between the germline ends. The CDR3 sequence is CSVVEPNTDTEAFF. The CDR3 DNA follows: TGCAGCGTTGTTGAACCGAATACGGACACTGAAGCTTTCTTT.

V is TRBV5-1 and J is TRBJ2-3; D possibly corresponds to TRBD2 (6 bases). V lost 4 bases, J lost 0 bases, and 9 bases lay in between. This CDR3 contains 14 residues. The germline CDR1 and CDR2 sequences are SGHRS and YFSETQ. CDR3 bases: TGCGCCAGCAGCATGGGACTGAGCACAGATACGCAGTATTTT. Amino acids: CASSMGLSTDTQYF.

The chain uses TRBV28 and TRBJ2-5; 11 bases line up with TRBD2. The junction had 10 bases not matched to a gene; V was cut back by 6 bases and J by 4 bases. Looked up from germline, CDR1 is MDHEN and CDR2 is SYDVKM. This CDR3 is 16 amino acids long. CDR3 region: CASRIAGGPAGETQYF. CDR3 bases: TGTGCCAGCAGGATAGCGGGAGGGCCGGCGGGAGAGACCCAGTACTTC.

This sequence joins TRBV30 and TRBJ1-3; D possibly corresponds to TRBD1 (6 bases). The CDR3 sequence is 13 residues long. Germline lookup yields CDR1 GTSNPN and CDR2 SVGIG (reference sequence). V was pared by 7 bases and J by 3 bases, with 13 bases between. DNA of the CDR3: TGTGCCTTACAACAGGGATATGGAAACACCATATATTTT. Amino acid sequence: CALQQGYGNTIYF.

The chain uses TRBV5-6 and TRBJ1-1, with D tentatively TRBD1 (6 bases). CDR1 is SGHDT, CDR2 YYEEEE, per germline. Trimming removed 4 bases at V and 6 bases at J, with 10 bases between. The CDR3 has 12 amino acids. The CDR3 DNA reads as TGTGCCAGCAGCACCGGACAGCCTGAAGCTTTCTTT. It specifies CASSTGQPEAFF.

V gene TRBV30 combines with J gene TRBJ1-2, with D unresolved. V was trimmed by 4 bases and J by 3 bases, leaving 9 bases between them. Looked up from germline, CDR1 is GTSNPN and CDR2 is SVGIG (reference sequence). The CDR3 loop spans 12 amino acids. CDR3 amino acids: CAWTIGYYGYTF. CDR3 DNA sequence: TGTGCCTGGACCATTGGCTACTATGGCTACACCTTC.

V gene TRBV19 combines with J gene TRBJ2-5, with 9 nucleotides matching TRBD1. The CDR3 spans 13 residues. The V gene's germline CDR1 is LNHDA and CDR2 SQIVND (reference sequence). V was pared by 6 bases and J by 9 bases, with 8 bases of the junction left unmatched. CDR3 loop: CASRSQGAVAQYF. The CDR3 nucleotides are TGTGCCAGTAGGTCACAGGGGGCGGTGGCCCAGTACTTC.

The genes are TRBV7-2 and TRBJ2-3; TRBD1 aligns across 10 bases. V lost 2 bases and J lost 5; bases outside the gene matches: 4. The CDR3 sequence is 15 residues long. Germline V gene sequence: CDR1 SGHTA, CDR2 FQGNSA. CDR3 region: CASSLTGTGEDTQYF. The CDR3 DNA is TGTGCCAGCAGCTTAACCGGGACAGGGGAAGATACGCAGTATTTT.

The V and J genes are TRBV7-3 and TRBJ2-3; maybe TRBD1 (6 bases). This CDR3 is 15 amino acids long. CDR1 is SGHTA, CDR2 FQGTGA, per germline. V lost 1 base and J lost 2, with 10 bases in between. The CDR3 sequence: CASSLIGGVTDTQYF. CDR3 DNA sequence: TGTGCCAGCAGCTTAATAGGGGGAGTCACAGATACGCAGTATTTT.

J is TRBJ2-6 and V is TRBV5-1, with TRBD1 matching over 7 bases. CDR3 size: 15 residues. CDR1 SGHRS and CDR2 YFSETQ come from the germline V gene. V shed 2 bases, J shed 2 bases, and the junction held 1 base outside the gene matches. In DNA, the CDR3 is TGCGCCAGCAGCTTAGGACAGGCTGGGGCCAACGTCCTGACTTTC. It specifies CASSLGQAGANVLTF.